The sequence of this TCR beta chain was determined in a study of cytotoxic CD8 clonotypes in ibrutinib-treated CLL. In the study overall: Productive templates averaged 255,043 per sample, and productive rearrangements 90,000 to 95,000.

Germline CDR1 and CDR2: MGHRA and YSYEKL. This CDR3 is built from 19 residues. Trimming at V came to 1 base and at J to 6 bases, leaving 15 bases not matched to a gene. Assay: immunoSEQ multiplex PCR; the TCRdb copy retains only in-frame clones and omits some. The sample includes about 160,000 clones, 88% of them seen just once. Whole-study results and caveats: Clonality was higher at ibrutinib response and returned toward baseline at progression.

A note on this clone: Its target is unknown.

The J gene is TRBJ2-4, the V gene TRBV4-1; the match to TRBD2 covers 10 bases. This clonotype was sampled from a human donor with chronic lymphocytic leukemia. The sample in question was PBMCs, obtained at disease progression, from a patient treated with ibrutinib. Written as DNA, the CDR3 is TGCGCCAGCAGCCAAGGACATCTAGCGGGAGAAGGTTTACGAAACATTCAGTACTTC. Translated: CASSQGHLAGEGLRNIQYF.